This T cell receptor beta chain was retrieved from a study of T cell changes during pregnancy in multiple sclerosis. Assay used: immunoSEQ multiplex PCR; TCRdb lists only in-frame clones, some missing. The sample records 55,000 to 65,000 clones, over 80% being singletons. CDR3 length equals 16 residues. The germline V gene has CDR1 MGHDK and CDR2 SYGVNS. With 4 bases clipped from V and 0 bases from J, the junction kept 6 bases outside the gene matches. The gene calls are TRBV25-1 and TRBJ2-1; 7 bases map to TRBD1. Here the sequenced sample was peripheral blood, taken in the first trimester of pregnancy. This TCR was sampled from a female donor in good health, enrolled as a control in a pregnancy study. The CDR3 DNA follows: TGTGCCAGCAGTGCGCTACAGGGGTACTCCTACAATGAGCAGTTCTTC. Protein: CASSALQGYSYNEQFF. The full variable domain, its missing parts supplied by reference TRBV25-1 and TRBJ2-1, is EADIYQTPRYLVIGTGKKITLECSQTMGHDKMYWYQQDPGMELHLIHYSYGVNSTEKGDLSSESTVSRIRTEHFPLTLESARPSHTSQYLCASSALQGYSYNEQFFGPGTRLTVL.